This T cell receptor (beta chain) was captured in a study of shared clonotypes between healthy human individuals. Findings and caveats of the study: An expected dependence of interdonor clonotype sharing on sequencing depth was noted. Though the depth was large, rarefaction showed that sorted-subset sequencing was incomplete. Between a handful of donors, naive CD4 clonotypes were shared at a level of around 5.1%.

CD45RO-negative, CCR7-positively selected cells formed the naive CD8 fraction, excluding terminally differentiated effector memory CD45RA+ cells. Study donors comprised healthy, HIV-negative adults devoid of recent acute infection or vaccination. Worth noting for this clone: Its target is not known.

Per the germline V gene, CDR1 is MNHEY and CDR2 is SMNVEV (reference sequence). The junction had 16 bases not matched to a gene; V was cut back by 7 bases and J by 0 bases. This CDR3 region has 19 residues. Profiled with immunoSEQ multiplex PCR; TCRdb holds only in-frame clones, not every one. The profile shows some 600,000 clones, approximately 96% of them singletons. The material sequenced was naive CD8+ T cells sorted from blood. The V and J genes are TRBV27 and TRBJ2-3; TRBD2 aligns across 10 bases. The TCR originated in a woman aged 30 to 39 in good health. The CDR3: CASTPFGGLAVTSTDTQYF. The CDR3 DNA is TGTGCCAGCACCCCATTTGGCGGACTAGCGGTTACTAGCACAGATACGCAGTATTTT.